This T cell receptor (beta chain) was sequenced during a study of blood T cell repertoires in COVID-19. CDR1 and CDR2 (germline): SEHNR, FQNEAQ (reference sequence). The CDR3 contains 12 residues. Trimming removed 5 bases from V and 10 bases from J; junction bases left unmatched: 5. Authors' data handling: Estimates of nucleated cell counts were drawn from the amplification of reference gene primers. Sequenced by immunoSEQ multiplex PCR; TCRdb stores in-frame clones only, minus some. That table supplies the V and J calls and clone size; D and trimming were determined from the DNA. The data show about 77,000 clones, with more than 80% seen just once and less than 6% held by the top ten.

The chain uses TRBV7-9 and TRBJ2-1; 7 bases map to TRBD1. This receptor was obtained from a woman aged 70-85 years with acute or convalescent COVID-19. The material sequenced was peripheral blood. DNA of the CDR3: TGTGCCAGCAGCGTCCAGGGGGACGAGCAGTTCTTC. Protein product: CASSVQGDEQFF.